Following are 11 T cell receptor beta chains from one sample sequenced in a study of CD8+ T cells in alopecia areata. Treatment: oral pan-JAK inhibitor, 5-10 mg twice daily. Reverse transcribed after extraction, RNA yielded cDNA as the sequencing template. Some clones are missing from TCRdb's copy, which holds only in-frame ones; the method was immunoSEQ multiplex PCR. The table records roughly 100,000 clones, 50% to 75% of them present only once. The material was CD8+ T cells sorted from blood, obtained at week 4, from a patient treated with tofacitinib. The source is a human donor with alopecia areata.

This clone showed up just a few times. The chain is built from TRBV2 and TRBJ2-7; 7 bases are a match to TRBD2. The CDR3 length is 14 residues. Germline CDR1 and CDR2: SNHLY and FYNNEI. Trimming at V came to 7 bases and at J to 1 base, leaving 7 bases not matched to a gene. CDR3 sequence: CASKFTSASYEQYF. The CDR3 DNA follows: TGTGCCAGCAAGTTTACTAGCGCTTCCTACGAGCAGTACTTC.

This clone was observed once. The genes are TRBV29-1 and TRBJ1-2; 10 bases map to TRBD1. The CDR3 is 13 amino acids. Germline loops: CDR1 SQVTM, CDR2 ANQGSEA. Trimming at V came to 7 bases and at J to 8 bases, leaving 10 bases not matched to a gene. The CDR3 here is CSADPDRGEGYTF. DNA of the CDR3: TGCAGCGCCGATCCGGACAGGGGGGAAGGCTACACCTTC.

CDR3 coding DNA: TGTGCCAGTAAGAGGGATGACTATGGCTACACCTTC. Translation gives CASKRDDYGYTF. The chain carries TRBV19 and TRBJ1-2; D uncertain. Trimming pared 7 bases from V and 3 bases from J, leaving 9 bases between. This CDR3 has 12 amino acids. CDR1 and CDR2 (germline): LNHDA, SQIVND (reference sequence).

The CDR3 spells CASSVSSGAYEQYF. CDR3 DNA sequence: TGTGCCAGCAGCGTATCTAGCGGGGCCTACGAGCAGTACTTC. The rearrangement uses TRBV9 and TRBJ2-7, with 9 bases identical to TRBD2. This CDR3 is 14 amino acids long. Germline CDR1 and CDR2: SGDLS and YYNGEE. V gave up 1 base and J gave up 2 bases; unmatched junction bases: 1.

The chain links TRBV4-3 to TRBJ2-1; the match to TRBD2 covers 12 bases. Losses at the gene ends were 1 base for V and 12 bases for J; bases not matched to a gene: 10. The CDR3 runs to 16 residues. Per germline, CDR1 LGHNA and CDR2 YSLEER. CDR3: CASSQGRLAGGPGQFF. The DNA for the CDR3 is TGCGCCAGCAGCCAAGGTCGGCTAGCGGGAGGGCCGGGGCAGTTCTTC.

The V call is TRBV7-9, the J call TRBJ2-3; no clear D gene. Germline lookup yields CDR1 SEHNR and CDR2 FQNEAQ (reference sequence). Deletions cut 2 bases from V and 4 bases from J, with 13 bases between. The CDR3 totals 15 residues. Here the CDR3 reads CASSLSAELADTQYF. CDR3 nucleotides: TGTGCCAGCAGCTTATCGGCAGAGTTGGCAGATACGCAGTATTTT.

The chain joins TRBV2 to TRBJ2-3, with 10 positions matching TRBD2. CDR3 length: 15 amino acids. Trimming at V came to 8 bases and at J to 2 bases, leaving 7 bases not matched to a gene. CDR1 and CDR2 (germline): SNHLY, FYNNEI. CDR3 in amino acids: CASQRGLAATDTQYF. The CDR3 nucleotides read TGTGCCAGCCAAAGAGGACTAGCGGCCACAGATACGCAGTATTTT. The whole variable domain, filled in from reference TRBV2 and TRBJ2-3, reads EPEVTQTPSHQVTQMGQEVILRCVPISNHLYFYWYRQILGQKVEFLVSFYNNEISEKSEIFDDQFSVERPDGSNFTLKIRSTKLEDSAMYFCASQRGLAATDTQYFGPGTRLTVL.

The J gene is TRBJ2-3, the V gene TRBV29-1, with 10 bases fitting TRBD2. V lost 0 bases, J lost 0 bases, and 6 bases stayed unmatched. From germline, CDR1 is SQVTM and CDR2 ANQGSEA. The CDR3 totals 17 residues. CDR3: CSVEEGASGGSTDTQYF. Written as DNA, the CDR3 is TGCAGCGTTGAAGAGGGTGCTAGCGGGGGCAGCACAGATACGCAGTATTTT.

In its sample, this clone was seen a few times. This chain uses TRBV25-1 with TRBJ2-5; D perhaps matches TRBD1 (6 bases). The germline gives CDR1 MGHDK, CDR2 SYGVNS. The V and J ends lost 7 bases and 7 bases respectively, with 10 bases between them. The CDR3 covers 11 residues. CDR3 bases: TGTGCCAGCATGGGCAGGGGGACCCAGTACTTC. The encoded protein is CASMGRGTQYF.

V and J are TRBV7-3 and TRBJ1-3; 7 bases align to TRBD1. The V gene's germline CDR1 is SGHTA and CDR2 FQGTGA. This CDR3 has 15 amino acids. J was trimmed by 4 bases and V by 4 bases; bases with no gene match: 7. The CDR3 here is CASSSPTGSGNTIYF. The CDR3 nucleotides are TGTGCCAGCAGCTCGCCGACAGGGAGCGGAAACACCATATATTTT. Complete variable domain (other parts from reference TRBV7-3 and TRBJ1-3): GAGVSQTPSNKVTEKGKYVELRCDPISGHTALYWYRQSLGQGPEFLIYFQGTGAADDSGLPNDRFFAVRPEGSVSTLKIQRTERGDSAVYLCASSSPTGSGNTIYFGEGSWLTVV.

J is TRBJ2-7 and V is TRBV25-1; D gene ambiguous. Germline CDR1 is MGHDK and CDR2 is SYGVNS. The CDR3 has 13 residues. V was trimmed by 2 bases and J by 2 bases, leaving 7 bases between them. The CDR3 reads CASSEVSPYEQYF. CDR3 nucleotides: TGTGCCAGCAGTGAAGTCAGTCCCTACGAGCAGTACTTC.